The rows below give T cell receptor beta chains drawn from one sample of a study of monozygotic twins with cystic fibrosis. Clones were sequenced by immunoSEQ multiplex PCR, and TCRdb holds only the in-frame ones, with some missing. The sample records over 14,000 clones, approximately 85% being singletons. The sample comprised blood. All receptors come from a boy aged 10-17 years with cystic fibrosis. The CDR3 runs from the conserved cysteine through the conserved F or W. Fields, in order: J gene, CDR3 length, D gene, clone size, V gene, CDR3 DNA, CDR3 protein. A D gene is named only where the DNA matches it firmly. Rows give clone size only sometimes, using once, few, many, or a class for an expanded clone.

TRBJ1-1 13 NA NA TRBV9 TGTGCCAGCAGCGTAGACAGAGGGACTGAAGCTTTCTTT CASSVDRGTEAFF
TRBJ1-2 13 NA NA TRBV6-1 TGTGCCAGCAGTGAAAGGGGATACTATGGCTACACCTTC CASSERGYYGYTF
TRBJ1-2 13 NA NA TRBV9 TGTGCCAGCAGCTACGGGACGGGCTATGGCTACACCTTC CASSYGTGYGYTF
TRBJ1-1 15 NA NA TRBV18 TGTGCCAGCTCACCACAATCAGTTGGAAACACTGAAGCTTTCTTT CASSPQSVGNTEAFF
TRBJ1-5 15 NA NA TRBV7-2 TGTGCCAGCAGCTTAAGCGGTAGGGTGAATCAGCCCCAGCATTTT CASSLSGRVNQPQHF
TRBJ1-4 13 NA NA TRBV5-1 TGCGCCAGCAGCTTAGGGCGTAATGAAAAACTGTTTTTT CASSLGRNEKLFF
TRBJ1-3 15 NA NA TRBV13 TGTGCCAGCAGCCCCAACAGGGTAGATGGAAACACCATATATTTT CASSPNRVDGNTIYF
TRBJ1-2 15 TRBD1 few TRBV6-1 TGTGCCAGCAGTGGAGGGGGACAGTCCTATTATGGCTACACCTTC CASSGGGQSYYGYTF
TRBJ1-5 13 NA few TRBV7-6 TGTGCCAGCAGCTCAACCCGCAATCAGCCCCAGCATTTT CASSSTRNQPQHF
TRBJ1-3 16 NA NA TRBV6-6 TGTGCCAGCAGTTACTCAGGTGGGAGCTCTGGAAACACCATATATTTT CASSYSGGSSGNTIYF
TRBJ1-3 15 NA NA TRBV7-2 TGTGCCAGCAGCTTAGTACCGAGCTCTGGAAACACCATATATTTT CASSLVPSSGNTIYF
TRBJ2-1 16 NA NA TRBV7-9 TGTGCCAGCAGCTCTCAGAGGTACGGGAGAATCGATGAGCAGTTCTTC CASSSQRYGRIDEQFF
TRBJ1-1 17 NA NA TRBV18 TGTGCCAGCTCATCTGCACCCTTAGGGGCAGCGAACACTGAAGCTTTCTTT CASSSAPLGAANTEAFF
TRBJ1-2 12 TRBD1 few TRBV2 TGTGCCAGCAGAAGGGGACAGGAGGCCTACACCTTC CASRRGQEAYTF
TRBJ1-2 14 NA few TRBV28 TGTGCCAGCAGTTTACCCCGACAGTACTATGGCTACACCTTC CASSLPRQYYGYTF
TRBJ2-5 13 TRBD2 NA TRBV10-3 TGTGCCATCAGGGAGCGGGAGGGTAAGACCCAGTACTTC CAIREREGKTQYF
TRBJ1-2 14 TRBD1 few TRBV5-1 TGCGCCAGCAGCTCGACAGGGGGATTCTATGGCTACACCTTC CASSSTGGFYGYTF
TRBJ2-1 17 TRBD1 once TRBV4-1 TGCGCCAGCAGCCAAAGGTTCCCGGGACAGGGTTTTGATGAGCAGTTCTTC CASSQRFPGQGFDEQFF
TRBJ2-3 15 NA NA TRBV2 TGTGCCAGCCAACGACAGGCCTTCAGCACAGATACGCAGTATTTT CASQRQAFSTDTQYF
TRBJ1-2 16 TRBD1 NA TRBV6-1 TGTGCCAGCAGTGAACAACTGGGACAGGGTTTGTATGGCTACACCTTC CASSEQLGQGLYGYTF
TRBJ2-1 15 NA NA TRBV5-5 TGTGCCAGCAGCCAGGGCCCGGGGAACTACAATGAGCAGTTCTTC CASSQGPGNYNEQFF
TRBJ1-6 15 NA NA TRBV11-2 TGTGCCAGCAGCTTAGATTTGGCAGCAAATTCACCCCTCCACTTT CASSLDLAANSPLHF
TRBJ1-2 12 TRBD1 NA TRBV2 TGTGCCAGCAGGCAGGGGGCTGGGGGCTACACCTTC CASRQGAGGYTF
TRBJ2-1 16 TRBD1 NA TRBV11-2 TGTGCCAGCAGCTCCATTGGGGGACAGGGGTTCAATGAGCAGTTCTTC CASSSIGGQGFNEQFF
TRBJ2-3 14 TRBD1 once TRBV28 TGTGCCAGCAGAATGGACAGGGGGATCTATACGCAGTATTTT CASRMDRGIYTQYF
TRBJ2-2 17 TRBD2 NA TRBV5-1 TGCGCCAGCAGCCAAGGTAGCGGGGGGTCGAACACCGGGGAGCTGTTTTTT CASSQGSGGSNTGELFF
TRBJ2-7 14 NA NA TRBV15 TGTGCCACCAGCAGAGTTGACGGGGCTTACGAGCAGTACTTC CATSRVDGAYEQYF
TRBJ2-5 15 TRBD1 NA TRBV30 TGTGCCTGGACTGGCAGACAGGGGGATTGGGAGACCCAGTACTTC CAWTGRQGDWETQYF
TRBJ2-7 15 NA once TRBV10-1 TGCGCCAGCAGTGAGGGCCAAGGGGGTTCCTACGAGCAGTACTTC CASSEGQGGSYEQYF
TRBJ2-3 16 NA NA TRBV5-1 TGCGCCAGCAGCTCCACCGGGACTGCCGTTGGGGATACGCAGTATTTT CASSSTGTAVGDTQYF
TRBJ2-3 13 NA NA TRBV29-1 TGCAGCGTTGAAGGAACCGGGGCAGATACGCAGTATTTT CSVEGTGADTQYF